This note documents a single TCR beta chain sequence. Its specificity is unknown. Participants, patients aged 18 to 65, had newly diagnosed hyperthyroidism with a duration under 2 months. There were TCR beta CDR3 regions amplified from RNA transcripts. First-round RT-PCR of the TCR CDR3 relied on the HTBI primer set. Using its own MiXCR run on the multiplex PCR reads, TCRdb lists one record per CDR3 protein. The sample comprises hundreds of thousands of distinct CDR3 sequences, roughly 25% of which are singletons, and over 70% rests with the top ten. The source of the sample is a study of T cells in Graves' hyperthyroidism and ophthalmopathy. Study conclusions and caveats: A model using 13 V-J features told ophthalmopathy apart from stable hyperthyroidism.

Germline lookup yields CDR1 MDHEN and CDR2 SYDVKM. The CDR3 has 17 amino acids. V was clipped by 1 base and J by 0 bases, with 13 bases between them. This sequence joins TRBV28 and TRBJ2-1; D is unresolved. The specimen sequenced was blood. This receptor was taken from a man aged 45-65 years with Graves' hyperthyroidism. This chain's CDR3 is CASSLLSVPSSYNEQFF. CDR3 nucleotides: TGTGCCAGCAGTTTATTGAGCGTTCCCAGCTCCTACAATGAGCAGTTCTTC. The variable domain in full, completed from reference TRBV28 and TRBJ2-1, reads DVKVTQSSRYLVKRTGEKVFLECVQDMDHENMFWYRQDPGLGLRLIYFSYDVKMKEKGDIPEGYSVSREKKERFSLILESASTNQTSMYLCASSLLSVPSSYNEQFFGPGTRLTVL.